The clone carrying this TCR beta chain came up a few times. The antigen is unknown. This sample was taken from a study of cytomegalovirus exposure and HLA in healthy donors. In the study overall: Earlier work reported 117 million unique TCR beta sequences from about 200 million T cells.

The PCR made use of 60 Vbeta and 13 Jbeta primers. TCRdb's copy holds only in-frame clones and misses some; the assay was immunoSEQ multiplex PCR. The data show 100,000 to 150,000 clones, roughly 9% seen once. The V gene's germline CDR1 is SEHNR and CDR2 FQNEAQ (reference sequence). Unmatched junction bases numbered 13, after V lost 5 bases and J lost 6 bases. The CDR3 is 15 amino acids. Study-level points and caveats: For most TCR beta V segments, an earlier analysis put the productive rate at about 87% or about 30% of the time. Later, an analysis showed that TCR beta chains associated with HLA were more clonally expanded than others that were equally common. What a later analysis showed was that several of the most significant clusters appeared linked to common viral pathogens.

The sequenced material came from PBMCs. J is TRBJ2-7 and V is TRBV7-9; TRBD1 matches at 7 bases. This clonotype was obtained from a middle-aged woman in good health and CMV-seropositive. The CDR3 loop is CASSLVSRTGVEQYF. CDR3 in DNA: TGTGCCAGCAGCCTAGTAAGCCGAACAGGGGTCGAGCAGTACTTC.